This T cell receptor beta chain stems from a study of CD8+CD57+ T cells in acquired aplastic anemia. Study at large: Sorted CD4+ and CD8+ cell DNA averaged about 3 ug. Overall study results and limits: Patients and controls turned out to have approximately 29 CD8+ CDR3 sequences in common. Controls and patients did not differ significantly in CD8+ Simpson's diversity.

Of note for this clonotype: Its target is not known.

The CDR3 consists of 13 residues. All sequencing subjects had displayed CD8+CD57+ cell expansion on flow cytometry. Blood sampling was performed on the patients, and none of them had received therapy by then. CDR3 and TCR beta VDJ profiling relied on genomic DNA as the template. TCRdb called the reads again in MiXCR, with one record for every CDR3 protein. This table holds over 150,000 distinct CDR3 sequences, more than 60% found once. Material for sequencing was sorted CD4+, CD8+, or CD8+CD57+ T cells (not recorded which) from PBMCs. The gene calls are TRBV12-3 or TRBV12-4 and TRBJ2-7; 7 nucleotides align to TRBD1. Near its end, the DNA agrees better with TRBJ2-1, so the J call may be wrong. The TCR sequence derives from a human donor with aplastic anemia. CDR3 nucleotides: TGTGCCAGCAGTATAGACAGGGTAAATGAGCAGTTCTTC. Its protein product is CASSIDRVNEQFF.